Following are 22 T cell receptor beta chains from one sample sequenced in a study of blood T cell repertoires in COVID-19. Some clones are missing from TCRdb's copy, which holds only in-frame ones; the method was immunoSEQ multiplex PCR. The sample has around 89,000 clones; nearly 90% are singletons. The specimen was peripheral blood. The receptor source for this set is a man over 45 with acute or convalescent COVID-19.

The rearrangement joins TRBV18 to TRBJ2-3, with 7 positions matching TRBD1. Losses at the gene ends were 3 bases for V and 0 bases for J; bases not matched to a gene: 3. From germline, CDR1 is KGHSH and CDR2 LQKENI. CDR3 size: 15 residues. CDR3 bases: TGTGCCAGCTCACCCCGACAGGGAAGCACAGATACGCAGTATTTT. Translating it yields CASSPRQGSTDTQYF.

V is TRBV6-5 and J is TRBJ1-5; 7 nucleotides match TRBD1. Trimming at V came to 2 bases and at J to 7 bases, leaving 5 bases not matched to a gene. Germline assignment: CDR1 MNHEY and CDR2 SVGAGI. This CDR3 comprises 14 residues. DNA of the CDR3: TGTGCCAGCAGTTACAGGGGGCCCGGGCAGCCCCAGCATTTT. It specifies CASSYRGPGQPQHF.

This clone came up a few times. The chain uses TRBV11-3 and TRBJ2-7, with 9 bases identical to TRBD2. This CDR3 has 18 amino acids. The J segment lost 3 bases and the V segment lost 3 bases, leaving 15 bases of the junction unmatched. Germline CDR1 reads SGHNT; CDR2 reads YENEEA. The CDR3 loop is CASSLERGANMSDYEQYV. Written as DNA, the CDR3 is TGTGCCAGCAGCTTGGAGCGGGGGGCCAACATGAGTGACTACGAGCAGTACGTC.

This chain joins TRBV6-5 and TRBJ2-7, with 9 bases matching TRBD2. This CDR3 contains 12 residues. Germline V gene lookup returns CDR1 MNHEY and CDR2 SVGAGI. DNA for the CDR3: TGTGGGAGCGGGGGGCCCTCCTACGAGCAGTACGTC. Protein sequence: CGSGGPSYEQYV.

The chain combines TRBV28 with TRBJ2-3, with 10 bases fitting TRBD1. CDR3 length: 16 residues. CDR1 and CDR2 from the germline V gene are MDHEN and SYDVKM. With V trimmed by 4 bases and J by 2 bases, 6 bases remained unmatched. The CDR3, as DNA: TGTGCCAGCAGTTCCTCGGGACAGGGGACCACAGATACGCAGTATTTT. Translating it yields CASSSSGQGTTDTQYF.

For the CDR3, the DNA is TGTGCCAGCTCCCCAGCTAGACAGGGGGCCTATGGCTACACCTTC. Its translation is CASSPARQGAYGYTF. The J gene is TRBJ1-2, the V gene TRBV18; the match to TRBD1 covers 10 bases. The V and J ends lost 6 bases and 4 bases, in that order; junction bases with no gene match: 8. The CDR3 contains 15 residues. Germline V gene lookup returns CDR1 KGHSH and CDR2 LQKENI.

This clone came up once. The CDR3 nucleotides are TGCAGCGCCGACGGGACTAGCGGGGGGGCCGCCTACAATGAGCAGTTCTTC. It is translated as CSADGTSGGAAYNEQFF. The V and J genes are TRBV29-1 and TRBJ2-1; 16 nucleotides align to TRBD2. The CDR3 consists of 17 residues. V lost 7 bases to trimming and J lost 2 bases; unmatched junction nucleotides: 8. Germline CDR1 SQVTM, CDR2 ANQGSEA.

The V gene is TRBV30, the J gene TRBJ2-5; D gene unclear. This CDR3 has 14 residues. Germline CDR1 reads GTSNPN; CDR2 reads SVGIG (reference sequence). Trimming took off 3 bases at V and 1 base at J, with 12 bases between the two ends. In DNA form, the CDR3 reads TGTGCCTGGAGCAGGTCGGCCACCCAAGAGACCCAGTACTTC. Translation: CAWSRSATQETQYF.

This clone has just one count. The chain joins TRBV7-2 to TRBJ2-1; weak D call: TRBD2 (6 bases). V lost 4 bases and J lost 10, with 11 bases in between. There are 12 residues in the CDR3. Germline values: CDR1 SGHTA, CDR2 FQGNSA. Here the CDR3 reads CASSSLEGEQFF. DNA of the CDR3: TGTGCCAGCAGCTCCCTGGAGGGCGAGCAGTTCTTC.

The chain recombines TRBV30 with TRBJ1-6, with 7 bases that match TRBD1. The germline V gene has CDR1 GTSNPN and CDR2 SVGIG (reference sequence). CDR3 size: 14 residues. V lost 4 bases, J lost 6 bases, and 6 bases stayed unmatched. The CDR3 coding sequence is TGTGCCTGGACACATGGGACAGCTAATTCACCCCTCCACTTT. This sequence encodes CAWTHGTANSPLHF.

The CDR3, as DNA: TGTGCCAGCAGCCCCGGGGTGACAGATACGCAGTATTTT. Protein: CASSPGVTDTQYF. This chain uses TRBV9 with TRBJ2-3, with D possibly matching TRBD2 (5 bases). V shed 4 bases and J shed 3 bases, with 9 bases lying between them. The length of the CDR3 is 13 residues. Germline V gives CDR1 SGDLS, CDR2 YYNGEE. The whole variable domain, remainder taken from reference TRBV9 and TRBJ2-3, is DSGVTQTPKHLITATGQRVTLRCSPRSGDLSVYWYQQSLDQGLQFLIQYYNGEERAKGNILERFSAQQFPDLHSELNLSSLELGDSALYFCASSPGVTDTQYFGPGTRLTVL.

This clone was recorded once. As DNA, the CDR3 is TGCAGCGTCACGGGGGGCGCAGATACGCAGTATTTT. Translation gives CSVTGGADTQYF. The chain joins TRBV29-1 to TRBJ2-3, with a weak D call TRBD2 (7 bases). Germline CDR1 reads SQVTM; CDR2 reads ANQGSEA. The CDR3 totals 12 residues. Trimming pared 6 bases from V and 4 bases from J, leaving 11 bases between.

The chain combines TRBV11-2 with TRBJ2-7; D is ambiguous. Germline V gene lookup returns CDR1 SGHAT and CDR2 FQNNGV. With 1 base removed from V and 5 bases from J, the gap between germline ends came to 12 bases. The CDR3 is 14 residues long. The DNA of the CDR3 is TGTGCCAGCAGCTTAGTGGGCAGCCCCCACGAGCAGTACTTC. Translating it yields CASSLVGSPHEQYF.

The CDR3 sequence: CASSPFPRGGFANTGELFF. CDR3 DNA sequence: TGTGCCAGCTCACCATTCCCCCGTGGGGGGTTCGCGAACACCGGGGAGCTGTTTTTT. The chain carries TRBV18 and TRBJ2-2, with D perhaps matching TRBD2 (6 bases). Germline V CDR1 and CDR2: KGHSH, LQKENI. This CDR3 is 19 amino acids long. Trimming pared 2 bases from V and 0 bases from J, leaving 19 bases between.

The rearrangement links TRBV5-6 to TRBJ1-5, with D perhaps matching TRBD1 (5 bases). This CDR3 region has 12 residues. V shed 4 bases and J shed 6 bases, with 8 bases lying between them. CDR1 is SGHDT and CDR2 is YYEEEE in the germline V gene. The CDR3 DNA follows: TGTGCCAGCAGCAACGGGGGTCAGCCCCAGCATTTT. Translating it yields CASSNGGQPQHF.

V is TRBV7-2 and J is TRBJ2-1; 10 bases map to TRBD2. The ends lost 2 bases at V and 9 bases at J; junction bases unmatched: 7. This CDR3 contains 15 residues. Germline V gene sequence: CDR1 SGHTA, CDR2 FQGNSA. CDR3 sequence reads: CASSLKSGGAVEQFF. CDR3 nucleotide sequence: TGTGCCAGCAGCTTAAAAAGCGGGGGGGCCGTTGAGCAGTTCTTC.

The rearrangement links TRBV5-1 to TRBJ2-7; 7 bases align to TRBD1. The CDR3 runs 13 residues. In germline, CDR1 is SGHRS, CDR2 YFSETQ. After removal of 3 bases from V and 3 bases from J, the junction contained 3 bases not matched to a gene. This CDR3 reads CASSSGQVYEQYF. As DNA, the CDR3 is TGCGCCAGCAGCTCCGGACAGGTCTACGAGCAGTACTTC.

The chain has TRBV11-2 and TRBJ2-7; TRBD2 matches 8 bases. CDR3 length: 12 amino acids. Germline V CDR1 and CDR2: SGHAT, FQNNGV. Unmatched junction bases numbered 1, after V lost 4 bases and J lost 5 bases. Here the CDR3 DNA reads TGTGCCAGCAGCTGGCGGGGGGACGAGCAGTACGTC. It translates to CASSWRGDEQYV.

The chain uses TRBV19 and TRBJ2-5; 14 bases line up with TRBD2. The V segment lost 5 bases and the J segment 4 bases; nucleotides outside the gene matches: 3. This CDR3 is built from 15 residues. CDR1 is LNHDA, CDR2 SQIVND, per germline (reference sequence). The chain's CDR3 is CASSRTSGGRETQYF. CDR3 DNA sequence: TGTGCCAGTAGTCGGACTAGCGGGGGGAGAGAGACCCAGTACTTC.

This clone has only one observation. The chain carries TRBV7-9 and TRBJ1-4, with 8 bases aligning to TRBD1. J gave up 0 bases and V 5 bases, and 11 bases lay outside the gene matches. Germline CDR1 reads SEHNR; CDR2 reads FQNEAQ (reference sequence). The CDR3 extends over 18 amino acids. The CDR3 spells CASSQRGQVFATNEKLFF. CDR3 DNA: TGTGCCAGCAGCCAGAGGGGACAGGTCTTTGCAACTAATGAAAAACTGTTTTTT.

The gene calls are TRBV7-2 and TRBJ1-4, with 8 bases aligning to TRBD1. From germline, CDR1 is SGHTA and CDR2 FQGNSA. The trim removed 5 bases at V and 5 bases at J, leaving 7 bases unmatched. The CDR3 contains 15 residues. CDR3 DNA: TGTGCCAGCAGCCCCCGACAGGGGTCGAATGAAAAACTGTTTTTT. Translation: CASSPRQGSNEKLFF.

This sequence joins TRBV6-5 and TRBJ2-3; D gene unclear. Trimming cost V 6 bases and J 7 bases, with 11 bases left between them. Germline loops: CDR1 MNHEY, CDR2 SVGAGI. The CDR3 sequence is 12 residues long. Here the CDR3 DNA reads TGTGCCAGCAGGGAGACCGACCATACGCAGTATTTT. The encoded protein is CASRETDHTQYF.